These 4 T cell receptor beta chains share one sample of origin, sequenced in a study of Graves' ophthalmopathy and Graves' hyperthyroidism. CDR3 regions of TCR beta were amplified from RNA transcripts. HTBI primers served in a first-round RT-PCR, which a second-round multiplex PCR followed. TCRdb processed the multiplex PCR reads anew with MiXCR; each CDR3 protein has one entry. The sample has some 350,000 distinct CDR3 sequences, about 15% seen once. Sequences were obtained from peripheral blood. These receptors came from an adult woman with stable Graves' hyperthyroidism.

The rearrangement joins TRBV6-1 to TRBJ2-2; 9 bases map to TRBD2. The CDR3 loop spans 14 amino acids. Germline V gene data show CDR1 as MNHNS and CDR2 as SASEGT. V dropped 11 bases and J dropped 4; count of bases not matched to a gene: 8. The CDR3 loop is CAAKGLAGTGELFF. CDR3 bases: TGTGCCGCCAAGGGACTAGCTGGCACCGGGGAGCTGTTTTTT.

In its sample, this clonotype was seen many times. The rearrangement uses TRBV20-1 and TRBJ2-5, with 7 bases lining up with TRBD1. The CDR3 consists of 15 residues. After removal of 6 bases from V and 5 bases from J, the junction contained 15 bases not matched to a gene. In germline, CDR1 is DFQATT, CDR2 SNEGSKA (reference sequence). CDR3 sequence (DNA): TGCAGTGCCCTGAGAGGGGGCGGAAGGAGTGAGACCCAGTACTTC. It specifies CSALRGGGRSETQYF.

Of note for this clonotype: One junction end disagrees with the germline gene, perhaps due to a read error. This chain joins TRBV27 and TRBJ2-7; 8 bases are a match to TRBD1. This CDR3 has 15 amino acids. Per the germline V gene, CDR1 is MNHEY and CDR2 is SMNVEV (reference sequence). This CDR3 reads CARSSPGQGNYEQYF. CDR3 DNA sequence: TGTGCCCGCAGTTCCCCAGGACAGGGTAATTACGAGCAGTACTTC.

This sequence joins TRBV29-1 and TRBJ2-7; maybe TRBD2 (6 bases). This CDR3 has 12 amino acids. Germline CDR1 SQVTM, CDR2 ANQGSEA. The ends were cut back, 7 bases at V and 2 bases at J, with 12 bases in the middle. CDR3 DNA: TGCAGCGCGGGAGCACAGGCCTACGAGCAGTACTTC. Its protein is CSAGAQAYEQYF.